This T cell receptor beta chain derives from a study of T cell responses to AZD1222 COVID-19 vaccine (dated by TCRdb to the early 2020s). Concerning the study at large: A total of under 250 trial participants underwent TCR sequencing, of whom approximately 200 had received two doses of AZD1222 and some 26 had received two doses of the MenACWY control vaccine. Enrollment into the trials was organized by age into subgroups of 18-55, 56-69 and 70-plus years, and those subgroups contained approximately 160, 26 and 62 TCR-sequenced participants, respectively. Here is what the overall study found, with its caveats: Conclusions about previously exposed vaccinees are limited because only six or seven AZD1222 recipients were SARS-CoV-2 seropositive at baseline. The vaccine-associated CD4 TCRs covered the entire spike protein, and the dominant responses fell in regions 160-218 and 743-854. After two AZD1222 doses, both the breadth and the depth of spike-specific TCRs were significantly higher than at day 0 and than in MenACWY recipients. Most participants were white British and females outnumbered males, and the authors suggested that clonal diversity may have been underestimated. The 56-69-year group was small, and its depth increase did not reach significance, likely because of low power. Because no day 14 peak-response samples were available, the repertoires could be characterized only after the peak T cell response. Reportedly, close to half of the unique spike-specific TCRs recognized epitopes lying outside the regions that are mutated in the B.1.351 and B.1.1.7 variants.

Interpreted using the paper, the time point label stands for: about 28 days (+/-7) after the second vaccine dose. AZD1222 recipients given second doses at about 4 weeks or at about 12 weeks were pooled, since spike-specific TCR depth and breadth were not found to differ between the two schedules. Vaccinee samples were obtained from the UK trials COV001 and COV002, which included a single-blind randomized controlled phase 2/3 trial of AZD1222 (ChAdOx1 nCoV-19) in healthy adults. For TCRbeta chain sequencing, PBMC samples were collected from trial participants at day 0 and at day 28 after the second dose. The CDR3 regions of human TCRbeta chains were analyzed by immunosequencing. In the source study's methods: TCRs in the repertoires were compared against a reference library of SARS-CoV-2-specific TCRs that had been generated with the MIRA antigen-specificity platform. Breadth was defined as the fraction of unique TCRs that were SARS-CoV-2-associated, and depth was defined as the fraction of total T cells that were SARS-CoV-2-associated. Using the MIRA data, each spike-specific TCR was mapped to the spike region that the TCR reacts to and placed in a CD4 or CD8 class. Log10-transformed breadth and depth values were compared by one-way ANOVA with Sidak's multiple comparisons tests. Here the immuneACCESS table is served through TCRdb, limited to in-frame sequences with V and J called. Missing clones are a known gap in these copies; in checked studies unresolved V genes cover under half, and the rest lacks a known reason. The DNA was the basis for D and trimming; V, J and clone size are from that table. This sample is represented by around 150,000 clones; 90% to 95% of them were singletons. Around 7.1% of the sample is held by the ten biggest clonotypes.

A word on this clone: The antigen it recognizes is unknown. No base quality values were provided; no much bigger clone lies one nucleotide off.

From the germline V gene, CDR1 is ENHRY and CDR2 is SYGVKD. For this chain, trimming is 7 bases at the V end and 4 bases at the J end, and the number of junction bases without a gene match is 12. The CDR3 measures 16 amino acids from cysteine to phenylalanine. The only DNA kept is the CDR3, 48 bases in frame from the first base. This TCR was sampled from an adult who received the AZD1222 COVID-19 vaccine. Source: peripheral blood, taken 28 days after the second AZD1222 dose. The chain is made from TRBV10-3 and TRBJ1-2; 10 bases in between match TRBD1. The nucleotides are TGTGCCATCAATACCGGGACAGGGGACGCTAGCTATGGCTACACCTTC. Its translation reads: CAINTGTGDASYGYTF.